These T cell receptor delta chains were read from a single sample in a study of Vδ1+ human thymocytes. TCRdb reran clone calling via CATT on the multiplex PCR reads. The data hold over 65,000 delta-chain clones, with about 30% observed a single time. The sample was Vdelta1+ gamma-delta thymocytes from the thymus. The receptors here all came from a boy less than two years old who had congenital heart surgery. The CDR3 runs from the conserved cysteine through the conserved F or W. D genes are given only for firm matches. Not every row has a clone size; where given, it reads once, few, many or a size class.

V: TRDV1
D: TRDD3
J: TRDJ1
size: few
DNA: TGTGCTCTTGGGGAGGGAACTCTTAACCTACTTCTGGGGGATAAAGGCGATAAACTCATCTTT
CDR3: CALGEGTLNLLLGDKGDKLIF

V: TRDV1
D: TRDD3
J: TRDJ1
size: NA
DNA: TGTGCTCTTGGGGGGCCGTCCCCCCCTACATCCTGGGGGTGTACCGATAAACTCATCTTT
CDR3: CALGGPSPPTSWGCTDKLIF

V: TRDV1
D: TRDD3
J: TRDJ1
size: NA
DNA: TGTGCTCTTGGGGAACTAACTTCCTACGATACGAGGATTGGGGGATACCGAACCGATAAACTCATCTTT
CDR3: CALGELTSYDTRIGGYRTDKLIF

V: TRDV1
D: NA
J: TRDJ1
size: NA
DNA: TGTGCTCTTGGGGCCTACTATGAGGATAAACTCATCTTT
CDR3: CALGAYYEDKLIF

V: TRDV1
D: NA
J: TRDJ1
size: NA
DNA: TGTGCTCTTGGGGAAATCTATCTCTATGTCGGGCCCGATAAACTCATCTTT
CDR3: CALGEIYLYVGPDKLIF

V: TRDV1
D: TRDD3
J: TRDJ1
size: NA
DNA: TGTGCTCTTGGGGTCGGGGGGATACCTCCATACACCGATAAACTCATCTTT
CDR3: CALGVGGIPPYTDKLIF

V: TRDV1
D: NA
J: TRDJ1
size: NA
DNA: TGTGCTCTTGGGGAACTCGAGTGTGTCCTACGTGACTACAGTACCCCCCCCCTCTACACCGATAAACTCATCTTT
CDR3: CALGELECVLRDYSTPPLYTDKLIF

V: TRDV1
D: TRDD3
J: TRDJ1
size: few
DNA: TGTGCTCTTGGGGAACTACCCCCTGGGGGACCAGGGTACACCGATAAACTCATCTTT
CDR3: CALGELPPGGPGYTDKLIF

V: TRDV1
D: TRDD3
J: TRDJ1
size: NA
DNA: TGTGCTCTTGGAAGCAGGGGCTTCACACTACTGGGGGACCCGGGGGACACCGATAAACTCATCTTT
CDR3: CALGSRGFTLLGDPGDTDKLIF

V: TRDV1
D: NA
J: TRDJ1
size: many
DNA: TGTGCTCTTGGGGCCTGCAGTCCTATTCTGGGGAATCGGTACACCGATAAACTCATCTTT
CDR3: CALGACSPILGNRYTDKLIF

V: TRDV1
D: NA
J: TRDJ1
size: NA
DNA: TGTGCTCTTGGGGAAGGTCTGAGGGCTGGGGAAAAGGACGATAAACTCATCTTT
CDR3: CALGEGLRAGEKDDKLIF

V: TRDV1
D: NA
J: TRDJ1
size: NA
DNA: TGTGCTCTTGGGGAACAGGGGTTAACGGGCAGCGATAAACTCATCTTT
CDR3: CALGEQGLTGSDKLIF

V: TRDV2
D: TRDD3
J: TRDJ1
size: NA
DNA: TGTGCCTGTGACAAGGAACTGGGGGATACGCCCACCGATAAACTCATCTTT
CDR3: CACDKELGDTPTDKLIF

V: TRDV1
D: TRDD3
J: TRDJ1
size: NA
DNA: TGTGCTCTTGGGGAACTTGAAGCTGGACCCCCTACGCTGGGGGATAATGCTCGGTACACCGATAAACTCATCTTT
CDR3: CALGELEAGPPTLGDNARYTDKLIF

V: TRDV1
D: NA
J: TRDJ1
size: few
DNA: TGTGCTCTTGGGGAACTAAGGGTCGGGACCGATAAACTCATCTTT
CDR3: CALGELRVGTDKLIF

V: TRDV1
D: TRDD3
J: TRDJ1
size: few
DNA: TGTGCTCTTGGGGAACTGAGGCCTGGGGGATACTTCACCAAACTCATCTTT
CDR3: CALGELRPGGYFTKLIF

V: TRDV1
D: TRDD3
J: TRDJ1
size: NA
DNA: TGTGCTCTTGGGGACCCCCGGCCTTCCTACTGGGGGATACCCACCTACACCGATAAACTCATCTTT
CDR3: CALGDPRPSYWGIPTYTDKLIF

V: TRDV1
D: TRDD3
J: TRDJ1
size: NA
DNA: TGTGCTCTTGGGGAACTTATTCGGGGGGGATACGCCTCCGATAAACTCATCTTT
CDR3: CALGELIRGGYASDKLIF

V: TRDV1
D: TRDD3
J: TRDJ1
size: NA
DNA: TGTGCTCTTGGGGAACTGGTTACGACCCCCAAAGTACTGGGGGATACCCCGTACACCGATAAACTCATCTTT
CDR3: CALGELVTTPKVLGDTPYTDKLIF

V: TRDV1
D: NA
J: TRDJ1
size: few
DNA: TGTGCTCTTGGGGAAACTCGGCAAGACGATAAACTCATCTTT
CDR3: CALGETRQDDKLIF